This section outlines one TCR beta chain sequence together with its context. Its antigen is still unknown. The source of the sample is a study of cytomegalovirus exposure and HLA in healthy donors. Study-wide findings and caveats: Reports state that TCR beta sequences accurately predicted most subjects' HLA-A and HLA-B alleles. Whilst most TCR sequences proved rare, a subset of public TCRs occurred across many donors. Prior analysis indicated that the majority of TCR beta V segments exhibited productivity approximately 90% or approximately 30% of the time.

The CDR3 extends over 13 amino acids. V lost 5 bases to trimming and J lost 6 bases; unmatched junction nucleotides: 4. Per the germline V gene, CDR1 is LNHDA and CDR2 is SQIVND (reference sequence). Both 60 Vbeta primers and 13 Jbeta primers went into the PCR. As processed by the authors: The count from a later analysis was 79 million or so unique TCR beta chains, 9 million to 12 million of them shared. Profiling relied on immunoSEQ multiplex PCR, and the TCRdb table lists in-frame clones only, not all of them. The V and J calls and clone size are taken from that table; D and trimming were inferred from the DNA. Of about 63,000 clones listed, about 76% are singletons.

The TCR comes from a man aged 50-59 years in good health and CMV-seronegative. The chain employs TRBV19 and TRBJ1-2, with 9 bases lining up with TRBD1. Sequenced sample: PBMCs. The CDR3 coding sequence is TGTGCCAGTAGTCCCCGGACAGGGGATGGCTACACCTTC. Translated: CASSPRTGDGYTF.